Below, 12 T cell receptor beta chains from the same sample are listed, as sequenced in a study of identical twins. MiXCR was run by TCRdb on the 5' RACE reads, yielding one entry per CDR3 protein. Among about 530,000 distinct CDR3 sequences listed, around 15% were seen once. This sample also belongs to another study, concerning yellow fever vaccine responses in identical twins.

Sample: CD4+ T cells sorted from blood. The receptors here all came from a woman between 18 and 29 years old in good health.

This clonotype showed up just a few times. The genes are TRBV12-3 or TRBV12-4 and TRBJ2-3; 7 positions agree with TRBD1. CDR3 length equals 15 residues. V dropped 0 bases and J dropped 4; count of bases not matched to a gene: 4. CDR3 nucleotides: TGTGCCAGCAGTTTAGCGGGGGACAGACCAGATACGCAGTATTTT. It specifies CASSLAGDRPDTQYF.

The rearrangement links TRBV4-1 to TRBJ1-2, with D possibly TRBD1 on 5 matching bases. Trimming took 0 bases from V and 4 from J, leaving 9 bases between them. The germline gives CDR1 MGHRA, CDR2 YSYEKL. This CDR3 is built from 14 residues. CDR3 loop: CASSQDPGPYGYTF. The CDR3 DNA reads TGCGCCAGCAGCCAAGATCCGGGGCCCTATGGCTACACCTTC.

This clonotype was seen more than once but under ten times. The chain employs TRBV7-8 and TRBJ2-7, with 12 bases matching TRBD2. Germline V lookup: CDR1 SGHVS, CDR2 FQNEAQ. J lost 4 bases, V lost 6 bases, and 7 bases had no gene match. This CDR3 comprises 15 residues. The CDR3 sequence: CASRLLAGGGYEQYV. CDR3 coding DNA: TGTGCCAGCAGACTACTAGCGGGGGGTGGGTACGAGCAGTACGTC.

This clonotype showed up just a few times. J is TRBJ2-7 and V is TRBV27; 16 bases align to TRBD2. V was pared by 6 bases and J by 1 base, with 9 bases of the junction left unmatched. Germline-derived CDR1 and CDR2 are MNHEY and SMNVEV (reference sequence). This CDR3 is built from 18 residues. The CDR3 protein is CASSLGTSGRGWSYEQYF. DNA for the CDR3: TGTGCCAGCAGCCTCGGGACTAGCGGGAGGGGGTGGTCCTACGAGCAGTACTTC.

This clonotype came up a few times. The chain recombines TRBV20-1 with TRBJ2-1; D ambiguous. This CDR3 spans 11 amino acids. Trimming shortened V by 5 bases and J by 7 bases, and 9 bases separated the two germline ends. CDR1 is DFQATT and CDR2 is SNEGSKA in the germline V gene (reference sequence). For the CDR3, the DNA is TGCAGTGCTCAGCGCCCAAATGAGCAGTTCTTC. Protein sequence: CSAQRPNEQFF.

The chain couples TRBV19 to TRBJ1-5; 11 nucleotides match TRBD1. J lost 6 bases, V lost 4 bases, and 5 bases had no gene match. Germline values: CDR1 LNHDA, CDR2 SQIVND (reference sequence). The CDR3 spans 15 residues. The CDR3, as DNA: TGTGCCAGTAGTACGTGGGACAGGGGGGTTCAGCCCCAGCATTTT. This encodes CASSTWDRGVQPQHF.

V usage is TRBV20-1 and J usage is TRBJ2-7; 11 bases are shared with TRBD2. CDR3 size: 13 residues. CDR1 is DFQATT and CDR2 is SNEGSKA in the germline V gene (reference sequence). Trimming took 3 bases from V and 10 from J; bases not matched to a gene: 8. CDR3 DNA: TGCAGTGCTAGCCCCCTACTAGCGGGAGTACAGTACTTC. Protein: CSASPLLAGVQYF.

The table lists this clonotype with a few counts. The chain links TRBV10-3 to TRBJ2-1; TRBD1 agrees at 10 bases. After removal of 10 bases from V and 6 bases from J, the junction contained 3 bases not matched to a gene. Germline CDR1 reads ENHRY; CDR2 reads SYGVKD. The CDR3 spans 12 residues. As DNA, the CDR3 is TGTGCCACCGGGACAGGGGCCAATGAGCAGTTCTTC. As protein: CATGTGANEQFF.

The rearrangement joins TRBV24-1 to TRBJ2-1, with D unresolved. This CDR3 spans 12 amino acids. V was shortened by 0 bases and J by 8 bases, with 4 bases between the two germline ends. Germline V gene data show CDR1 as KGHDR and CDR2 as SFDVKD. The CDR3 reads CATSDLRYEQFF. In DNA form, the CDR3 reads TGTGCCACCAGTGATTTGCGTTATGAGCAGTTCTTC.

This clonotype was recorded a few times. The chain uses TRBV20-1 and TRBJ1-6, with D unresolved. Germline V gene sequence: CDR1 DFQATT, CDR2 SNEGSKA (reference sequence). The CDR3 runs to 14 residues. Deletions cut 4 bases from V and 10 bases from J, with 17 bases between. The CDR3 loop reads CSAKAPTAGSPLHF. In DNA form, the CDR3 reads TGCAGTGCTAAGGCTCCGACCGCGGGCTCACCCCTCCACTTT.

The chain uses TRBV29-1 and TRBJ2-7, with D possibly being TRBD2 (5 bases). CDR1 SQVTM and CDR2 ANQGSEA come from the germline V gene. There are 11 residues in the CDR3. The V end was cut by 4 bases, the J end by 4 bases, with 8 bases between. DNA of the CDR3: TGCAGCGTTGGGCTAGCTTACGAGCAGTACTTC. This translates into CSVGLAYEQYF.

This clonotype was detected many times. Written as DNA, the CDR3 is TGCGCCAGCAGCTTGGAGCTTCTGACCTACGAGCAGTACTTC. Translated: CASSLELLTYEQYF. The chain couples TRBV5-1 to TRBJ2-7; D not resolved. This CDR3 is built from 14 residues. Germline loops: CDR1 SGHRS, CDR2 YFSETQ. V was cut by 0 bases and J by 2 bases, with 9 bases left in between.